This T cell receptor beta chain originates from a study of blood T cell repertoires in COVID-19. Study-level information: In each case, the material was cDNA or gDNA derived from T cells, B-cell-depleted T cells, or PBMCs.

Using immunoSEQ multiplex PCR, the repertoire was profiled, and TCRdb retains in-frame clones only, with some absent. The sample comprises 140,000 to 150,000 clones, about 80% of which are singletons, and 6% rests with the top ten. After removal of 4 bases from V and 4 bases from J, the junction contained 13 bases not matched to a gene. CDR3 length equals 17 residues. The germline CDR1 and CDR2 sequences are LGHDT and YNNKEL (reference sequence). Sequencing was carried out using PBMCs or T cells enriched from blood (not recorded which). The rearrangement uses TRBV3-1 (or the pseudogene TRBV3-2) and TRBJ2-5, with 9 bases aligning to TRBD2. This TCR was sampled from a woman in her forties or fifties who had recovered from COVID-19. The DNA for the CDR3 is TGTGCCAGCAGCCGGAGACTTGGCGGGGGGGTAGTAGAGACCCAGTACTTC. It translates to CASSRRLGGGVVETQYF.